This entry is about one TCR beta chain. The antigen remains unidentified. Germline V gene lookup returns CDR1 SGHTS and CDR2 YDEGEE. This CDR3 contains 16 residues. The data originate from a study of PD-1 blockade in classical Hodgkin lymphoma. Background on the study: On a schedule of every 2 weeks, patients received nivolumab 3 mg/kg intravenously.

Time point here: cycle 4 day 1 (C4D1), after less than seven weeks of nivolumab. The patients all showed relapse after autologous stem cell transplantation, while their brentuximab vedotin exposure varied. The authors purified CD4+ T cells from thawed PBMCs by magnetic negative selection. Complete response, partial response or progressive disease was recorded as best response. Profiled with immunoSEQ multiplex PCR; TCRdb holds only in-frame clones, not every one. The sample shows just under 20,000 clones, roughly 83% of them seen only once. Study conclusions and caveats: As was reported, newly diagnosed patients showed lower baseline TCR diversity than healthy donors did. After ASCT, patients who started nivolumab under 1 year later were excluded.

This chain connects TRBV5-8 to TRBJ2-5; D is perhaps TRBD2 (7 bases). The DNA end favors TRBJ2-7, so the J call may be wrong. The starting material was CD4+ T cells from blood, obtained before the fourth cycle of nivolumab. This TCR was sampled from a human donor with classical Hodgkin lymphoma. The CDR3, as DNA: TGTGCCAGCAGCCCCAAAGGGGGGGGCCTCTACGACGAGCAGTACTTC. Amino acid sequence: CASSPKGGGLYDEQYF.